What follows are 23 T cell receptor beta chains derived from one specimen sequenced in a study of regulatory T cells in long-lasting Graves disease (dated by TCRdb to about 2021). Taken with the paper, the label for time point translates to: persistent/refractory GD, antithyroid drugs over 5 years with positive TRAb. For both TCR sequencing and RNA sequencing, RNA was extracted from PBMCs in TRIzol. The protocol used for the library was multiplex PCR. These reads were obtained on an Illumina HiSeq 4000. CDR3 regions were amplified by Arm-PCR with iRepertoire HTBI primers to construct TCR beta libraries. The public reads were quality trimmed at Q25 with fastp and then assembled into clones with MiXCR by TCRdb, keeping productive beta chains. Each CDR3 protein gets just one entry, which takes the most common genes and DNA from the rows behind it. The sample table records fewer than 450,000 distinct CDR3 sequences; about a quarter of these occur just once. Roughly a quarter of the sample belongs to the ten largest clones.

This specimen consisted of peripheral blood mononuclear cells (PBMCs), obtained when the disease was refractory, from a patient treated with antithyroid drugs. These receptors originate from a female donor with Graves disease.

This sequence joins TRBV3-1 and TRBJ1-6; D perhaps matches TRBD1 (6 bases). V lost 4 bases, J lost 9 bases, and 16 bases lay in between. CDR3 size: 15 residues. Germline V gives CDR1 LGHDT, CDR2 YNNKEL (reference sequence). The CDR3 bases are TGTGCCAGCAGCCGGGGGACATCATACCGTTCACCCCTCCACTTT. Its protein is CASSRGTSYRSPLHF.

This clonotype has a count of ten or more. The chain employs TRBV20-1 and TRBJ2-4; 10 bases agree with TRBD1. This CDR3 is built from 15 residues. The ends lost 3 bases at V and 1 base at J; junction bases unmatched: 3. Germline CDR1 reads DFQATT; CDR2 reads SNEGSKA (reference sequence). The CDR3: CSARRQGAAKNIQYF. DNA of the CDR3: TGCAGTGCTAGGCGACAGGGGGCGGCCAAAAACATTCAGTACTTC.

In its sample, this clonotype was seen a few times. This chain uses TRBV9 with TRBJ2-7; no reliable D call. Looked up from germline, CDR1 is SGDLS and CDR2 is YYNGEE. The CDR3 covers 15 residues. The ends were cut back, 3 bases at V and 6 bases at J, with 19 bases in the middle. DNA of the CDR3: TGTGCCAGCAGCGACCCCCCTGGTTTACGTAGCGAGCAGTACTTC. Translated, it gives CASSDPPGLRSEQYF. Using reference TRBV9 and TRBJ2-7 for the parts outside the CDR3, the full variable domain is DSGVTQTPKHLITATGQRVTLRCSPRSGDLSVYWYQQSLDQGLQFLIQYYNGEERAKGNILERFSAQQFPDLHSELNLSSLELGDSALYFCASSDPPGLRSEQYFGPGTRLTVT.

For this clonotype: A far larger clone is one nucleotide away, so this likely arose from a read error. This chain connects TRBV7-2 to TRBJ1-1, with D hard to call. This CDR3 region has 13 residues. Germline loops: CDR1 SGHTA, CDR2 FQGNSA. The CDR3 DNA is TGTGCCGGCAGCTTACAAGAGAACACTGAAGCTTTCTTT. Translated, it gives CAGSLQENTEAFF. Variable domain in full (rest from reference TRBV7-2 and TRBJ1-1): GAGVSQSPSNKVTEKGKDVELRCDPISGHTALYWYRQSLGQGLEFLIYFQGNSAPDKSGLPSDRFSAERTGGSVSTLTIQRTQQEDSAVYLCAGSLQENTEAFFGQGTRLTVV.

This clonotype has just a few counts. V usage is TRBV6-2 or TRBV6-3 and J usage is TRBJ2-5; the match to TRBD2 covers 13 bases. Germline assignment: CDR1 MNHEY and CDR2 SVGEGT. Trimming removed 5 bases from V and 2 bases from J; junction bases left unmatched: 8. CDR3 length equals 17 residues. CDR3 region: CASSLRTSGRSQETQYF. In nucleotides, the CDR3 is TGTGCCAGCAGTCTGAGGACTAGCGGGAGATCTCAAGAGACCCAGTACTTC.

This clonotype was picked up many times. This chain connects TRBV6-5 to TRBJ2-7; unclear D gene. The CDR3 covers 16 residues. Germline-derived CDR1 and CDR2 are MNHEY and SVGAGI. Trimming took 0 bases from V and 1 from J, leaving 13 bases between them. In DNA, the CDR3 is TGTGCCAGCAGTTACTCCACAGTGCCCGTGTCCTACGAGCAGTACTTC. Translating gives CASSYSTVPVSYEQYF.

This clonotype has at least ten counts. V usage is TRBV6-9 and J usage is TRBJ1-2; a weak D match, TRBD1 (6 bases). V was clipped by 3 bases and J by 4 bases, with 12 bases between them. Germline V gene lookup returns CDR1 MNHGY and CDR2 SVAAGI. This CDR3 comprises 14 residues. CDR3 in DNA: TGTGCCAGCAGTTACGGGGGGCGGGCCTATGGCTACACCTTC. This translates into CASSYGGRAYGYTF.

Many counts were recorded for this clonotype. The chain employs TRBV5-1 and TRBJ2-2; 8 bases are a match to TRBD2. Germline V lookup: CDR1 SGHRS, CDR2 YFSETQ. The CDR3 extends over 16 amino acids. With V trimmed by 0 bases and J by 3 bases, 4 bases remained unmatched. The CDR3 DNA reads TGCGCCAGCAGCTTGGGCCTAGCGGGTTACACCGGGGAGCTGTTTTTT. It encodes CASSLGLAGYTGELFF.

At least ten counts were recorded for this clonotype. The chain joins TRBV24-1 to TRBJ1-2; 8 bases agree with TRBD1. The trim removed 7 bases at V and 6 bases at J, leaving 6 bases unmatched. Per germline, CDR1 KGHDR and CDR2 SFDVKD. The CDR3 is made up of 13 amino acids. CDR3 in DNA: TGTGCCACCAGCAGAACGACAGGGGATGGCTACACCTTC. Its protein product is CATSRTTGDGYTF.

For this clonotype: Given a much more abundant clone one base away, this may be a read error. The rearrangement links TRBV3-1 to TRBJ1-1, with D possibly TRBD1 on 6 matching bases. V lost 11 bases and J lost 0, with 13 bases in between. The CDR3 contains 13 residues. Germline values: CDR1 LGHDT, CDR2 YNNKEL (reference sequence). The CDR3 nucleotides are TGTGCCGCCAGGGGTCGGGTGAACACTGAAGCTTTCTTT. Translation: CAARGRVNTEAFF.

The chain links TRBV29-1 to TRBJ1-2; 7 bases match TRBD1. The CDR3 extends over 11 amino acids. From germline, CDR1 is SQVTM and CDR2 ANQGSEA. With V trimmed by 6 bases and J by 6 bases, 4 bases remained unmatched. CDR3 in amino acids: CSVQGTNGYTF. CDR3 in DNA: TGCAGCGTACAGGGGACCAATGGCTACACCTTC. Based on the CDR3 plus reference TRBV29-1 and TRBJ1-2, the full variable domain is SAVISQKPSRDICQRGTSLTIQCQVDSQVTMMFWYRQQPGQSLTLIATANQGSEATYESGFVIDKFPISRPNLTFSTLTVSNMSPEDSSIYLCSVQGTNGYTFGSGTRLTVV.

Many counts were recorded for this clonotype. The V and J genes are TRBV27 and TRBJ2-6, with no clear D. This CDR3 spans 13 amino acids. CDR1 and CDR2 from the germline V gene are MNHEY and SMNVEV (reference sequence). Trimming took 7 bases from V and 0 from J, leaving 4 bases between them. The CDR3 reads CASTYSGANVLTF. CDR3 DNA: TGTGCCAGCACTTACTCTGGGGCCAACGTCCTGACTTTC. Variable domain in full (rest from reference TRBV27 and TRBJ2-6): EAQVTQNPRYLITVTGKKLTVTCSQNMNHEYMSWYRQDPGLGLRQIYYSMNVEVTDKGDVPEGYKVSRKEKRNFPLILESPSPNQTSLYFCASTYSGANVLTFGAGSRLTVL.

The CDR3 reads CSVAVRVPGRSSGNTIYF. The CDR3 DNA reads as TGCAGCGTTGCAGTTCGGGTCCCAGGGCGTAGCTCTGGAAACACCATATATTTT. The chain carries TRBV29-1 and TRBJ1-3, with D possibly matching TRBD1 (5 bases). Trimming removed 4 bases from V and 0 bases from J, with 22 bases in between. Germline assignment: CDR1 SQVTM and CDR2 ANQGSEA. The CDR3 totals 18 residues.

The chain couples TRBV20-1 to TRBJ2-7; TRBD2 aligns across 9 bases. The CDR3 totals 16 residues. Germline-derived CDR1 and CDR2 are DFQATT and SNEGSKA (reference sequence). The J segment lost 4 bases and the V segment lost 3 bases, leaving 13 bases of the junction unmatched. The CDR3 nucleotides read TGCAGTGCTAGCAAGCGCCTGTCTAGCGGGACTTACGAGCAGTACTTC. Translating gives CSASKRLSSGTYEQYF.

This clonotype was seen only a few times. The chain carries TRBV6-2 or TRBV6-3 and TRBJ2-7; perhaps TRBD2 as D (6 bases). Trimming took off 6 bases at V and 0 bases at J, with 9 bases between the two ends. This CDR3 has 13 amino acids. Per germline, CDR1 MNHEY and CDR2 SVGEGT. CDR3 protein: CASRQTSSYEQYF. The CDR3 DNA sequence: TGTGCCAGCAGACAGACTAGCTCCTACGAGCAGTACTTC.

In this sample, this clonotype turned up many times. In nucleotides, the CDR3 is TGTGCCACCAGTGCTCGGGTAGAGGAGAATCCCCAGCATTTT. Protein sequence: CATSARVEENPQHF. This chain links TRBV24-1 with TRBJ1-5; D not certain. Deletions cut 5 bases from V and 10 bases from J, with 17 bases between. The CDR3 has 14 residues. The germline gives CDR1 KGHDR, CDR2 SFDVKD.

The V and J genes are TRBV28 and TRBJ1-2, with 9 bases fitting TRBD1. The CDR3 length is 12 residues. The V and J ends lost 6 bases and 11 bases, in that order; junction bases with no gene match: 7. Germline loops: CDR1 MDHEN, CDR2 SYDVKM. The CDR3 protein is CASRETGGFYTF. Here the CDR3 DNA reads TGTGCCAGCAGAGAGACAGGGGGGTTTTACACCTTC.

This clonotype was detected a few times. The rearrangement joins TRBV27 to TRBJ2-7; TRBD2 matches 7 bases. The germline V gene has CDR1 MNHEY and CDR2 SMNVEV (reference sequence). V gave up 2 bases and J gave up 1 base; unmatched junction bases: 5. The CDR3 has 15 residues. This CDR3 is CASSLEGGRSYEQYF. CDR3 bases: TGTGCCAGCAGTTTAGAAGGCGGGAGATCCTACGAGCAGTACTTC.

To note about this clonotype: At one end the junction does not follow the germline gene, possibly because of a read error. V and J are TRBV29-1 and TRBJ2-7; 7 bases are a match to TRBD1. Per the germline V gene, CDR1 is SQVTM and CDR2 is ANQGSEA. This CDR3 is 14 amino acids long. DNA for the CDR3: TGCAGCGTTGAAGCTGACAGGGAGTCCTACAAGCAGTACTTC. Translated: CSVEADRESYKQYF.

This clonotype was seen repeatedly, ten times or more. The chain joins TRBV12-3 or TRBV12-4 to TRBJ1-1; no clear D gene. The CDR3 contains 16 residues. Trimming pared 1 base from V and 3 bases from J, leaving 15 bases between. CDR3 DNA sequence: TGTGCCAGCAGTTTAGGCCGGGAAACAATCGACACTGAAGCTTTCTTT. This gives the protein CASSLGRETIDTEAFF.

The chain joins TRBV30 to TRBJ2-5; possible D gene TRBD2, 6 bases. The CDR3 length is 16 residues. Germline assignment: CDR1 GTSNPN and CDR2 SVGIG (reference sequence). Trimming pared 2 bases from V and 5 bases from J, leaving 21 bases between. The CDR3 nucleotides read TGTGCCTGGAGTTTATTCGGTCTAGCGCCTAAGGAGACCCAGTACTTC. It yields the protein CAWSLFGLAPKETQYF.

This clonotype was found a few times. The chain recombines TRBV6-1 with TRBJ2-7, with D possibly being TRBD1 (6 bases). V shed 2 bases and J shed 5 bases, with 19 bases lying between them. The CDR3 covers 16 residues. Germline V lookup: CDR1 MNHNS, CDR2 SASEGT. The CDR3 DNA follows: TGTGCCAGCAGTGAAAATCTCAGGGGCCGGTGGGACGAGCAGTACTTC. Translation: CASSENLRGRWDEQYF.

CDR3 residues: CASRIGRALDTQYF. CDR3 sequence (DNA): TGTGCCAGCAGGATCGGGAGGGCCTTAGATACGCAGTATTTT. The chain links TRBV12-3 or TRBV12-4 to TRBJ2-3; the match to TRBD2 covers 8 bases. CDR3 length equals 14 residues. Trimming at V came to 6 bases and at J to 5 bases, leaving 7 bases not matched to a gene.